Listed below are T cell receptor beta chains from one sample, sequenced in a study of OX40 agonist ivuxolimab in advanced cancers. Here immunoSEQ multiplex PCR was the method, and the copy in TCRdb shows in-frame clones only, minus some. The sample shows approximately 50,000 clones, 84% of them seen only once. The specimen was CD4+ or CD8+ T cells sorted from blood, collected in a trial of the OX40 agonist ivuxolimab. The source is an adult with an advanced solid tumor such as melanoma, head and neck, liver or kidney cancer. CDR3s include the opening cysteine and the closing phenylalanine or tryptophan. Each record gives: CDR3 protein, CDR3 DNA, D gene, J gene, clone size, V gene. D genes are given only for firm matches. The size entry is marked missing in some rows and otherwise reads once, few, many or a size class.

CDR3: CASSAMGLNTDTQYF; DNA: TGTGCCAGCAGCGCCATGGGACTCAACACAGATACGCAGTATTTT; D: -; J: TRBJ2-3; size: few; V: TRBV9
CDR3: CASSPDANTEAFF; DNA: TGTGCCAGCTCACCGGACGCGAACACTGAAGCTTTCTTT; D: -; J: TRBJ1-1; size: -; V: TRBV18
CDR3: CASRPGQNRYEQYF; DNA: TGTGCCAGCAGGCCGGGACAGAATCGCTACGAGCAGTACTTC; D: TRBD1; J: TRBJ2-7; size: -; V: TRBV6-5
CDR3: CASSLADYGYTF; DNA: TGTGCCAGTTCGTTGGCAGACTATGGCTACACCTTC; D: -; J: TRBJ1-2; size: -; V: TRBV19
CDR3: CASSQVQGNNSPLHF; DNA: TGCGCCAGCAGCCAGGTACAGGGTAATAATTCACCCCTCCACTTT; D: -; J: TRBJ1-6; size: once; V: TRBV4-3
CDR3: CASSAGPGFEQYF; DNA: TGTGCCAGCAGCGCCGGGCCCGGTTTCGAGCAGTACTTC; D: -; J: TRBJ2-7; size: -; V: TRBV2
CDR3: CASTLGPGETDTQYF; DNA: TGTGCCAGCACCCTAGGGCCAGGGGAAACAGATACGCAGTATTTT; D: -; J: TRBJ2-3; size: once; V: TRBV7-8
CDR3: CASSTRQSNQPQHF; DNA: TGTGCCAGTAGTACGCGACAGTCCAATCAGCCCCAGCATTTT; D: -; J: TRBJ1-5; size: few; V: TRBV19
CDR3: CASSPRQQETQYF; DNA: TGTGCCAGCTCACCCCGTCAGCAAGAGACCCAGTACTTC; D: -; J: TRBJ2-5; size: -; V: TRBV18
CDR3: CASSPSVPFGNEQFF; DNA: TGTGCCAGCAGCCCCAGCGTTCCGTTTGGCAATGAGCAGTTCTTC; D: -; J: TRBJ2-1; size: -; V: TRBV28
CDR3: CASSPPQTSEKLFF; DNA: TGTGCCAGCTCACCACCACAGACCTCGGAAAAACTGTTTTTT; D: -; J: TRBJ1-4; size: -; V: TRBV18
CDR3: CASSVGPDRGTYEQYF; DNA: TGTGCCAGCAGCGTAGGACCCGACAGGGGCACCTACGAGCAGTACTTC; D: TRBD1; J: TRBJ2-7; size: -; V: TRBV9
CDR3: CASSPRDYNSPLHF; DNA: TGTGCCAGCAGCCCCCGGGACTATAATTCACCCCTCCACTTT; D: -; J: TRBJ1-6; size: -; V: TRBV14
CDR3: CASSLVSGGGYGYTF; DNA: TGTGCCAGCAGCTTGGTTTCAGGGGGCGGCTATGGCTACACCTTC; D: TRBD1; J: TRBJ1-2; size: few; V: TRBV5-6
CDR3: CASTRGPTAQPQHF; DNA: TGTGCCAGCACCAGAGGCCCTACGGCTCAGCCCCAGCATTTT; D: -; J: TRBJ1-5; size: -; V: TRBV6-6
CDR3: CASSSQGLGNSPLHF; DNA: TGTGCCAGCAGTTCCCAGGGCCTGGGGAATTCACCCCTCCACTTT; D: -; J: TRBJ1-6; size: few; V: TRBV27
CDR3: CASRSPRLAGGPDYEQYF; DNA: TGTGCCAGCAGATCGCCTCGACTAGCGGGAGGTCCGGACTACGAGCAGTACTTC; D: TRBD2; J: TRBJ2-7; size: -; V: TRBV28
CDR3: CASTPTGSYEQYF; DNA: TGTGCCAGCACCCCCACGGGAAGCTACGAGCAGTACTTC; D: -; J: TRBJ2-7; size: -; V: TRBV7-9
CDR3: CASSYVRTGGGYGYTF; DNA: TGTGCCAGCAGTTACGTAAGGACAGGGGGCGGCTATGGCTACACCTTC; D: TRBD1; J: TRBJ1-2; size: -; V: TRBV6-5
CDR3: CASSPRVQETQYF; DNA: TGTGCCAGCTCACCTCGGGTCCAAGAGACCCAGTACTTC; D: -; J: TRBJ2-5; size: -; V: TRBV18
CDR3: CASSQDYRGNEQFF; DNA: TGCGCCAGCAGCCAAGATTACAGGGGCAATGAGCAGTTCTTC; D: TRBD1; J: TRBJ2-1; size: -; V: TRBV4-3
CDR3: CASTVMGSTQPQHF; DNA: TGTGCCAGTACCGTAATGGGCTCGACTCAGCCCCAGCATTTT; D: -; J: TRBJ1-5; size: few; V: TRBV19
CDR3: CASSQSTPLSYNEQFF; DNA: TGCGCCAGCAGCCAATCGACACCGCTCTCCTACAATGAGCAGTTCTTC; D: -; J: TRBJ2-1; size: -; V: TRBV4-3
CDR3: CASSSPQGRNEQFF; DNA: TGTGCCAGCAGCTCCCCTCAGGGTAGGAATGAGCAGTTCTTC; D: -; J: TRBJ2-1; size: -; V: TRBV27
CDR3: CASSPPSQGAGEQYF; DNA: TGTGCCAGCTCACCACCGAGTCAGGGGGCGGGAGAGCAGTACTTC; D: TRBD1; J: TRBJ2-7; size: -; V: TRBV18
CDR3: CAISVGGGTTRTGELFF; DNA: TGTGCCATCAGTGTGGGGGGCGGAACAACCCGCACCGGGGAGCTGTTTTTT; D: -; J: TRBJ2-2; size: -; V: TRBV10-3
CDR3: CASSPGQYSYEQYF; DNA: TGTGCCAGCAGCCCGGGACAGTACTCCTACGAGCAGTACTTC; D: TRBD1; J: TRBJ2-7; size: -; V: TRBV6-1
CDR3: CASSLRTGGTGELFF; DNA: TGTGCCAGCAGCTTAAGGACAGGGGGAACCGGGGAGCTGTTTTTT; D: TRBD1; J: TRBJ2-2; size: -; V: TRBV5-5
CDR3: CASSLFFNRGRGSYGYTF; DNA: TGTGCCAGCAGTTTATTTTTTAACAGGGGGCGGGGAAGCTATGGCTACACCTTC; D: TRBD1; J: TRBJ1-2; size: -; V: TRBV28
CDR3: CASSIARPNYGYTF; DNA: TGTGCCAGTAGTATAGCCAGGCCCAACTATGGCTACACCTTC; D: -; J: TRBJ1-2; size: -; V: TRBV19
CDR3: CASRWTSGGTDTQYF; DNA: TGTGCCAGCAGGTGGACTAGCGGGGGCACAGATACGCAGTATTTT; D: TRBD2; J: TRBJ2-3; size: -; V: TRBV2
CDR3: CASSQDRDPAHGYTF; DNA: TGCGCCAGCAGCCAAGACAGGGATCCGGCCCATGGCTACACCTTC; D: -; J: TRBJ1-2; size: -; V: TRBV4-1
CDR3: CASSQDRMYGYTF; DNA: TGTGCCAGCAGCCAGGACAGGATGTATGGCTACACCTTC; D: TRBD1; J: TRBJ1-2; size: -; V: TRBV5-6
CDR3: CASSYSPNQPQHF; DNA: TGTGCCAGCAGTTACTCGCCTAATCAGCCCCAGCATTTT; D: -; J: TRBJ1-5; size: few; V: TRBV6-6
CDR3: CASSRSAGADTDTQYF; DNA: TGTGCCAGCAGCCGCAGCGCGGGGGCAGACACAGATACGCAGTATTTT; D: -; J: TRBJ2-3; size: -; V: TRBV9
CDR3: CASSYGTSGNTQYF; DNA: TGTGCCAGCAGCTATGGGACTAGCGGTAATACGCAGTATTTT; D: TRBD2; J: TRBJ2-3; size: -; V: TRBV5-4
CDR3: CASSSGSKDTQYF; DNA: TGTGCCAGCAGTTCAGGGAGCAAAGATACGCAGTATTTT; D: -; J: TRBJ2-3; size: -; V: TRBV28
CDR3: CASSLGCSYEQYF; DNA: TGTGCCAGCAGTTTAGGTTGCTCCTACGAGCAGTACTTC; D: -; J: TRBJ2-7; size: -; V: TRBV6-4
CDR3: CASRPGQANYGYTF; DNA: TGTGCCAGCAGGCCGGGACAGGCGAACTATGGCTACACCTTC; D: TRBD1; J: TRBJ1-2; size: -; V: TRBV6-6
CDR3: CASSVMGQALQTQYF; DNA: TGTGCCAGCAGCGTCATGGGACAGGCGTTACAGACCCAGTACTTC; D: TRBD1; J: TRBJ2-5; size: -; V: TRBV2
CDR3: CSVDWGGQGSYNEQFF; DNA: TGCAGCGTTGACTGGGGGGGACAGGGTTCCTACAATGAGCAGTTCTTC; D: TRBD1; J: TRBJ2-1; size: -; V: TRBV29-1
CDR3: CASSYNGGTYNEQFF; DNA: TGTGCCAGCAGTTACAACGGGGGGACCTACAATGAGCAGTTCTTC; D: TRBD2; J: TRBJ2-1; size: once; V: TRBV6-6
CDR3: CASSRGGTDTQYF; DNA: TGTGCCAGCAGCCGAGGGGGCACAGATACGCAGTATTTT; D: -; J: TRBJ2-3; size: few; V: TRBV7-2